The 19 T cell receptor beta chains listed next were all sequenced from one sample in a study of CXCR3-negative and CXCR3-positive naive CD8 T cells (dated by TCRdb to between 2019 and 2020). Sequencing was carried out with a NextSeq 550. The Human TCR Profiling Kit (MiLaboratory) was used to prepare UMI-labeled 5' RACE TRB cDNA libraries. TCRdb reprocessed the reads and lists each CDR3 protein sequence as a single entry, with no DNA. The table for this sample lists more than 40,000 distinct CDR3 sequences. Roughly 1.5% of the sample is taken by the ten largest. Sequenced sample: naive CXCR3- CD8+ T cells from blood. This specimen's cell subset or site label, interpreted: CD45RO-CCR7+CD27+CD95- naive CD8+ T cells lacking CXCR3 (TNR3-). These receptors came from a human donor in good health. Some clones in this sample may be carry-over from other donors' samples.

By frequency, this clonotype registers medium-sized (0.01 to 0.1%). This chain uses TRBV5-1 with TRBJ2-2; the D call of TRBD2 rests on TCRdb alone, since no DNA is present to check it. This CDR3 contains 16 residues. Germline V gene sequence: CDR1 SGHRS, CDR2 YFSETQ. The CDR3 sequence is CASSPRAASNTGELFF.

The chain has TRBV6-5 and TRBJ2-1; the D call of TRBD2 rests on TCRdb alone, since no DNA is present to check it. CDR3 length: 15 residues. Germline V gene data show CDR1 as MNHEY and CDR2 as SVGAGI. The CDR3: CASSYSAASADEQFF.

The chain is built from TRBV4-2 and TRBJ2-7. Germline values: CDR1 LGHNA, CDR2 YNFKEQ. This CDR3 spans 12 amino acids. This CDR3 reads CASSHGTYEQYF.

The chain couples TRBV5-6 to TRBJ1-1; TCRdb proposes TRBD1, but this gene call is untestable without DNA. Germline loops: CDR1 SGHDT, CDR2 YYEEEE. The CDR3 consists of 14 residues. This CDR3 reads CASSFGTISTEAFF.

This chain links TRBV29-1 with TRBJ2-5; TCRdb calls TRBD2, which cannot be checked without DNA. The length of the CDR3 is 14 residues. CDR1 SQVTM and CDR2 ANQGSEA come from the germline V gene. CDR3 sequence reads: CSVDSGLAEETQYF.

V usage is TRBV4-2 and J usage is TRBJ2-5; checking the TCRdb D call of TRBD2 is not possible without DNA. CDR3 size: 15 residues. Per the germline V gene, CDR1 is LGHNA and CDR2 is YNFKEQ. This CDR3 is CASSQAPSGQETQYF.

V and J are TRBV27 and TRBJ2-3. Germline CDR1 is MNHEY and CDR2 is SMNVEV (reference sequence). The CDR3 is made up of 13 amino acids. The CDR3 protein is CASSPRRTDTQYF.

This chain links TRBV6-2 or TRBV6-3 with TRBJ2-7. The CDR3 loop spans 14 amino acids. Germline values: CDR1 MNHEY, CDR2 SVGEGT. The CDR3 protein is CASSYPWGWKEQYF.

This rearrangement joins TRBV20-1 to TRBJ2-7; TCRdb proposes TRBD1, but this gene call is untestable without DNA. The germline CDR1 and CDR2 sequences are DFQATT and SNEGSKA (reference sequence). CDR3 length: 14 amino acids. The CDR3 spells CSARGTVRTYEQYF.

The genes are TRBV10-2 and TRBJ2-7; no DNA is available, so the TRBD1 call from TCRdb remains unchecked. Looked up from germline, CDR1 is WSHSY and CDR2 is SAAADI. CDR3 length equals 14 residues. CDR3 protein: CASSSGTPRHEQYF.

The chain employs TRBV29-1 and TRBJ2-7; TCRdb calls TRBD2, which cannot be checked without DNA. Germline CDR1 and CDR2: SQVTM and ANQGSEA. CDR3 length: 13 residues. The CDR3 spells CSVEDSGLYEQYF.

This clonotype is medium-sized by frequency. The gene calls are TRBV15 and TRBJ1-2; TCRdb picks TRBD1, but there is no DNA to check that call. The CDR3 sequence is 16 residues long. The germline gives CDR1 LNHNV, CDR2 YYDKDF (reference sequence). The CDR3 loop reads CATSDPGTPPSYGYTF.

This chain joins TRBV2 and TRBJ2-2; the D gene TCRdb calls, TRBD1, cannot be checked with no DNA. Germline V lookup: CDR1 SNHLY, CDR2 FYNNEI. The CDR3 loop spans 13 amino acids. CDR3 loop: CASVGAWGGELFF.

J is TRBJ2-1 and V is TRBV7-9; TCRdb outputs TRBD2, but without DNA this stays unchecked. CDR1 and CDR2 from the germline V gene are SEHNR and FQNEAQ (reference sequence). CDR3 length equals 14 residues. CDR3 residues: CASIQSGGHNEQFF.

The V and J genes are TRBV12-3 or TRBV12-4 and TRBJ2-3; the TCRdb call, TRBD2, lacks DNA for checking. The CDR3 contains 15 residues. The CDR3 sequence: CASSLQAGGADTQYF.

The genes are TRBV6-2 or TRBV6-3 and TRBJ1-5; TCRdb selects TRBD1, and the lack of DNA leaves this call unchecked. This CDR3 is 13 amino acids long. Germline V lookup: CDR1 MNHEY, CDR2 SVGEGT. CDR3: CASSSGYNQPQHF.

The CDR3 here is CSVEDLRSYNEQFF. The rearrangement links TRBV29-1 to TRBJ2-1. The V gene's germline CDR1 is SQVTM and CDR2 ANQGSEA. CDR3 size: 14 residues.

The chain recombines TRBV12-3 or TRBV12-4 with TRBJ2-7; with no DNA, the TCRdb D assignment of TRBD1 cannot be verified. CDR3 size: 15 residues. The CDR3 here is CASSLPVAGTYEQYF.

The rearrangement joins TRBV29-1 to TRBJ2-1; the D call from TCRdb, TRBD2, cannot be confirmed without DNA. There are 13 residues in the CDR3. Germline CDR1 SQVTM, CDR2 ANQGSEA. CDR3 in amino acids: CSVGQRGYNEQFF.